The 21 T cell receptor beta chains below were found in one sample sequenced in a study of technical replicates of blood from a few donors. Only in-frame clones appear in the TCRdb table, and some are missing; sequencing was by immunoSEQ multiplex PCR. The sample consists of about 83,000 clones, about 91% of them appearing once. Specimen: T cells isolated from PBMCs. The source is a human donor in good health.

The rearrangement joins TRBV28 to TRBJ2-5; TRBD2 matches 8 bases. The CDR3 runs to 14 residues. Germline-derived CDR1 and CDR2 are MDHEN and SYDVKM. V gave up 6 bases and J gave up 4 bases; unmatched junction bases: 7. This CDR3 is CASRLPRGGETQYF. The DNA for the CDR3 is TGTGCCAGCAGACTCCCCCGGGGGGGAGAGACCCAGTACTTC.

The genes are TRBV19 and TRBJ1-5, with D perhaps matching TRBD1 (6 bases). Germline V gives CDR1 LNHDA, CDR2 SQIVND (reference sequence). The CDR3 totals 15 residues. V was clipped by 6 bases and J by 0 bases, with 12 bases between them. The CDR3 nucleotides read TGTGCCAGTAGCCCACAGGGATATAGCAATCAGCCCCAGCATTTT. Amino acid sequence: CASSPQGYSNQPQHF.

The J gene is TRBJ2-3, the V gene TRBV2, with TRBD1 matching 11 bases. In germline, CDR1 is SNHLY, CDR2 FYNNEI. The CDR3 sequence is 14 residues long. The V gene end was trimmed by 8 bases and the J gene end by 6 bases; junction bases not matched to a gene: 7. This CDR3 is CASDRDRGRDTQYF. The CDR3 bases are TGTGCCAGCGACCGGGACAGGGGGAGGGATACGCAGTATTTT.

The gene calls are TRBV7-9 and TRBJ2-7, with TRBD2 as a possible D gene (5 bases). V lost 5 bases, J lost 3 bases, and 17 bases lay in between. CDR1 is SEHNR and CDR2 is FQNEAQ in the germline V gene (reference sequence). This CDR3 region has 15 residues. The chain's CDR3 is CASSASAAPRYEQYF. The CDR3 nucleotides read TGTGCCAGCAGCGCCTCAGCGGCCCCCCGCTACGAGCAGTACTTC.

This clone came up once. The J gene is TRBJ1-5, the V gene TRBV4-1; tentatively, D is TRBD1 (5 bases). CDR1 and CDR2 from the germline V gene are MGHRA and YSYEKL. Trimming removed 0 bases from V and 7 bases from J, with 10 bases in between. CDR3 length equals 14 residues. CDR3 sequence (DNA): TGCGCCAGCAGCCAAGATGGGGGGTTCCAGCCCCAGCATTTT. Its translation: CASSQDGGFQPQHF.

V is TRBV15 and J is TRBJ2-3, with D uncertain. Germline V gene lookup returns CDR1 LNHNV and CDR2 YYDKDF (reference sequence). This CDR3 spans 15 amino acids. V was clipped by 1 base and J by 2 bases, with 10 bases between them. The CDR3 DNA sequence: TGTGCCACCAGCAGAGGGGCGCAGAACACAGATACGCAGTATTTT. Translated: CATSRGAQNTDTQYF.

V usage is TRBV7-9 and J usage is TRBJ1-2; D unresolved. V gave up 1 base and J gave up 4 bases, with 13 bases separating them. The CDR3 consists of 15 residues. The germline V gene has CDR1 SEHNR and CDR2 FQNEAQ (reference sequence). In DNA, the CDR3 is TGTGCCAGCAGCTTAGGTCCGGCGGCACGCTATGGCTACACCTTC. This translates into CASSLGPAARYGYTF.

The chain links TRBV15 to TRBJ2-1; TRBD2 matches at 7 bases. CDR1 is LNHNV, CDR2 YYDKDF, per germline (reference sequence). The V and J ends lost 1 base and 5 bases, in that order; junction bases with no gene match: 8. The CDR3 sequence is 16 residues long. The CDR3 coding sequence is TGTGCCACCAGCAGAGCTACGGCTAGCGGAAACAATGAGCAGTTCTTC. It yields the protein CATSRATASGNNEQFF. The whole variable domain, remainder taken from reference TRBV15 and TRBJ2-1, is DAMVIQNPRYQVTQFGKPVTLSCSQTLNHNVMYWYQQKSSQAPKLLFHYYDKDFNNEADTPDNFQSRRPNTSFCFLDIRSPGLGDTAMYLCATSRATASGNNEQFFGPGTRLTVL.

The chain combines TRBV6-6 with TRBJ1-2; TRBD1 is a possible D gene (6 bases). Trimming removed 0 bases at V and 5 bases at J, with 16 bases between. Germline lookup yields CDR1 MNHNY and CDR2 SVGAGI (reference sequence). The CDR3 is made up of 16 amino acids. The CDR3 DNA reads TGTGCCAGCAGTTACTCCTCAGGGGCCATTTTTTATGGCTACACCTTC. Encoded protein: CASSYSSGAIFYGYTF.

The rearrangement uses TRBV13 and TRBJ2-3; 11 nucleotides align to TRBD2. This CDR3 region has 17 residues. The V gene's germline CDR1 is PRHDT and CDR2 FYEKMQ (reference sequence). After removal of 4 bases from V and 1 base from J, the junction contained 7 bases not matched to a gene. CDR3 in amino acids: CASSSLMTSGGTDTQYF. The CDR3 nucleotides read TGTGCCAGCAGCTCCCTCATGACTAGCGGGGGCACAGATACGCAGTATTTT.

The rearrangement links TRBV5-1 to TRBJ2-4, with 12 nucleotides matching TRBD2. This CDR3 comprises 16 residues. Germline lookup yields CDR1 SGHRS and CDR2 YFSETQ. Unmatched junction bases numbered 13, after V lost 10 bases and J lost 5 bases. The CDR3 region is CASTGGGLAGQNIQYF. CDR3 in DNA: TGCGCCTCCACCGGTGGCGGACTAGCGGGGCAAAACATTCAGTACTTC.

V is TRBV10-3 and J is TRBJ2-7; 9 bases line up with TRBD1. Germline CDR1 ENHRY, CDR2 SYGVKD. V lost 3 bases to trimming and J lost 6 bases; unmatched junction nucleotides: 12. The CDR3 is 16 residues long. The CDR3 here is CAISDLRTGVVGEQYF. The CDR3 region has the DNA TGTGCCATCAGTGATTTGCGGACAGGGGTTGTTGGCGAGCAGTACTTC.

The chain links TRBV27 to TRBJ2-7; 11 bases match TRBD2. V dropped 5 bases and J dropped 4; count of bases not matched to a gene: 4. CDR3 size: 14 residues. Germline values: CDR1 MNHEY, CDR2 SMNVEV (reference sequence). The CDR3 spells CASSLLAGVYEQYF. Here the CDR3 DNA reads TGTGCCAGCAGTCTACTAGCGGGAGTTTACGAGCAGTACTTC.

CDR3 in DNA: TGTGCCAGTAGGACCTGGATCGGGCTAGCGGGGGCCCTTAGCACAGATACGCAGTATTTT. It translates to CASRTWIGLAGALSTDTQYF. The rearrangement links TRBV19 to TRBJ2-3, with 10 bases aligning to TRBD2. From germline, CDR1 is LNHDA and CDR2 SQIVND (reference sequence). Trimming at V came to 6 bases and at J to 0 bases, leaving 18 bases not matched to a gene. The CDR3 is made up of 20 amino acids.

The V and J genes are TRBV7-3 and TRBJ2-3, with a weak D call TRBD1 (5 bases). V was trimmed by 4 bases and J by 2 bases, leaving 13 bases between them. Germline V lookup: CDR1 SGHTA, CDR2 FQGTGA. This CDR3 has 15 amino acids. The chain's CDR3 is CASSSRQYTTDTQYF. As DNA, the CDR3 is TGTGCCAGCAGCTCCCGACAGTACACCACAGATACGCAGTATTTT.

The chain uses TRBV19 and TRBJ1-4, with D maybe TRBD1 (6 bases). Germline V CDR1 and CDR2: LNHDA, SQIVND (reference sequence). The CDR3 extends over 13 amino acids. Trimming took 2 bases from V and 12 from J, leaving 13 bases between them. The CDR3 region is CASSIIETGELFF. In DNA, the CDR3 is TGTGCCAGTAGTATAATAGAGACAGGTGAACTGTTTTTT.

V and J are TRBV4-1 and TRBJ2-1, with 8 bases that match TRBD2. The V and J ends lost 1 base and 9 bases, in that order; junction bases with no gene match: 11. The germline CDR1 and CDR2 sequences are MGHRA and YSYEKL. The CDR3 is 16 amino acids. The CDR3 sequence: CASSQALAGLDGEQFF. In DNA, the CDR3 is TGCGCCAGCAGCCAAGCTTTAGCGGGACTCGACGGTGAGCAGTTCTTC.

The gene calls are TRBV27 and TRBJ2-7, with 9 bases aligning to TRBD1. Unmatched junction bases numbered 7, after V lost 5 bases and J lost 5 bases. Germline V gene data show CDR1 as MNHEY and CDR2 as SMNVEV (reference sequence). The CDR3 is 14 residues long. The CDR3 here is CASSTRDRAHEQYF. For the CDR3, the DNA is TGTGCCAGCAGTACGCGGGACAGGGCCCACGAGCAGTACTTC.

This sequence joins TRBV10-3 and TRBJ1-2; 8 bases are a match to TRBD1. The CDR3 is 18 amino acids. Germline V gene data show CDR1 as ENHRY and CDR2 as SYGVKD. V shed 5 bases, J shed 4 bases, and the junction held 18 bases outside the gene matches. The CDR3 DNA follows: TGTGCCATCAGTAAACCGGGACAGGAGACGAATTTCGGCTATGGCTACACCTTC. This sequence encodes CAISKPGQETNFGYGYTF.

The chain uses TRBV28 and TRBJ1-1; 9 bases agree with TRBD1. V was pared by 5 bases and J by 4 bases, with 2 bases of the junction left unmatched. This CDR3 has 13 amino acids. CDR1 and CDR2 (germline): MDHEN, SYDVKM. The CDR3 loop is CASSPTGGTEAFF. CDR3 sequence (DNA): TGTGCCAGCAGTCCGACAGGGGGCACTGAAGCTTTCTTT.

J is TRBJ2-7 and V is TRBV28; 7 bases fit TRBD2. V lost 7 bases, J lost 4 bases, and 4 bases stayed unmatched. CDR1 and CDR2 from the germline V gene are MDHEN and SYDVKM. CDR3 length: 12 residues. CDR3 region: CASTRGVYEQYF. For the CDR3, the DNA is TGTGCCAGCACCCGGGGGGTTTACGAGCAGTACTTC.